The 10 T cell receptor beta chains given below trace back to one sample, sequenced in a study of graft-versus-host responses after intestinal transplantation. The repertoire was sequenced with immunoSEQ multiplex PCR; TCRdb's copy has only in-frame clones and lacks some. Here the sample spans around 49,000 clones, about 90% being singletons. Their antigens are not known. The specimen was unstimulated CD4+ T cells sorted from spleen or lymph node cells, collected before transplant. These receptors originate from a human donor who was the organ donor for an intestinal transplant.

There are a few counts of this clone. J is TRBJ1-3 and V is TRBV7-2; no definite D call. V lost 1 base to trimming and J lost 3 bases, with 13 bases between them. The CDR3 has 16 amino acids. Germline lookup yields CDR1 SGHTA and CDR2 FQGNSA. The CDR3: CASSLGRIQVGNTIYF. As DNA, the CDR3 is TGTGCCAGCAGCTTAGGACGGATTCAGGTTGGAAACACCATATATTTT.

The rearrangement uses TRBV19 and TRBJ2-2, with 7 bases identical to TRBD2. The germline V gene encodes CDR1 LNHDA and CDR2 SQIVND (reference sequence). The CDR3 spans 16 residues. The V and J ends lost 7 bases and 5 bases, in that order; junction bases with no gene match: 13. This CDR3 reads CASTEMAGEETGELFF. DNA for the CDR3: TGTGCCAGTACCGAAATGGCGGGAGAGGAAACCGGGGAGCTGTTTTTT.

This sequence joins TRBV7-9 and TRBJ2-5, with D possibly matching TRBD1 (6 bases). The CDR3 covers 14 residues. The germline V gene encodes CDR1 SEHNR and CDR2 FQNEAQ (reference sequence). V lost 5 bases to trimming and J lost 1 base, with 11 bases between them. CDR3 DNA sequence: TGTGCCAGCAGCCGCCAGGGGACCCAAGAGACCCAGTACTTC. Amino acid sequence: CASSRQGTQETQYF.

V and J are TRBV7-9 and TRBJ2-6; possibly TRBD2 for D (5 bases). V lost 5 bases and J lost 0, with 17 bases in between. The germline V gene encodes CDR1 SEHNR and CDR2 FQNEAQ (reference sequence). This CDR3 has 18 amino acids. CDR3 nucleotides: TGTGCCAGCAGCGCTCGGGCGGGCCTGAGCTCTGGGGCCAACGTCCTGACTTTC. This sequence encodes CASSARAGLSSGANVLTF.

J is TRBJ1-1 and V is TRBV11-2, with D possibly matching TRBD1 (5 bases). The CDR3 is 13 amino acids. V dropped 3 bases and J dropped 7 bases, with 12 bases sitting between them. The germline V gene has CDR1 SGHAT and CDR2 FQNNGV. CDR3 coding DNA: TGTGCCAGCAGCTTCAAAGGGGTGGGTGAAGCTTTCTTT. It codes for CASSFKGVGEAFF.

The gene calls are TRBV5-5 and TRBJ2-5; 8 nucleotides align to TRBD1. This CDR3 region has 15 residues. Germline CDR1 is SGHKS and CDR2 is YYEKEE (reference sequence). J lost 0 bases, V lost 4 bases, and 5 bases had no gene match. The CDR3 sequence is CASSPRQGYQETQYF. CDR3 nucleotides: TGTGCCAGCAGCCCCAGACAGGGGTACCAAGAGACCCAGTACTTC.

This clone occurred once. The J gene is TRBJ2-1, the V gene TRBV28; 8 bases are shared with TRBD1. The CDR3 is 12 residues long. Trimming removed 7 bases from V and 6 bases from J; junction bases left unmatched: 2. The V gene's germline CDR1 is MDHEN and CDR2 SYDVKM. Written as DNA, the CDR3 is TGTGCCAGCACAGGGGGCATCAATGAGCAGTTCTTC. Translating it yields CASTGGINEQFF.

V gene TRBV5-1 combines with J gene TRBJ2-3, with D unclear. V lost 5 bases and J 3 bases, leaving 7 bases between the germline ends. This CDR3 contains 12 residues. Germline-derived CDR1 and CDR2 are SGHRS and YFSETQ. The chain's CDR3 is CASRDGTDTQYF. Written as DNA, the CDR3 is TGCGCCAGCAGAGACGGGACAGATACGCAGTATTTT. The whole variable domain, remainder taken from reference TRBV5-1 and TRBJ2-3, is KAGVTQTPRYLIKTRGQQVTLSCSPISGHRSVSWYQQTPGQGLQFLFEYFSETQRNKGNFPGRFSGRQFSNSRSEMNVSTLELGDSALYLCASRDGTDTQYFGPGTRLTVL.

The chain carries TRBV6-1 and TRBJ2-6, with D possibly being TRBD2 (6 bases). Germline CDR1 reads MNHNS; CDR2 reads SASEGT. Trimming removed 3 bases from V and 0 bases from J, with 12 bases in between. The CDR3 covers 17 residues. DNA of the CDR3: TGTGCCAGCAGTGATATTCTCGGGGGCTCTGGGGCCAACGTCCTGACTTTC. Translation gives CASSDILGGSGANVLTF.

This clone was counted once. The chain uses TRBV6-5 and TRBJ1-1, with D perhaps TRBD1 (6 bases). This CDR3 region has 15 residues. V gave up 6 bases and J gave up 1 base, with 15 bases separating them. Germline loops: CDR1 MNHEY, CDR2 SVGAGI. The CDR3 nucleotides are TGTGCCAGCAGGAACAGGGACCGGGCGAACACTGAAGCTTTCTTT. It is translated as CASRNRDRANTEAFF.